The 12 T cell receptor beta chains below come from one sample, sequenced in a study of blood T cell repertoires in COVID-19. Assay used: immunoSEQ multiplex PCR; TCRdb lists only in-frame clones, some missing. Among 95,000 to 110,000 clones listed, roughly 89% were seen once. The specimen sequenced was peripheral blood. Every receptor here comes from a woman of 80 years or more in a cohort sampled during active COVID-19.

This chain links TRBV3-1 (or the pseudogene TRBV3-2) with TRBJ2-5; maybe TRBD2 (5 bases). This CDR3 region has 11 residues. Germline values: CDR1 LGHDT, CDR2 YNNKEL (reference sequence). The CDR3 region has the DNA TGTGCAGGAGGACGCGGGGAGACCCAGTACTTC. It translates to CAGGRGETQYF.

The V gene is TRBV9, the J gene TRBJ2-7; tentatively, D is TRBD2 (5 bases). CDR1 SGDLS and CDR2 YYNGEE come from the germline V gene. V was cut by 0 bases and J by 6 bases, with 7 bases left in between. The CDR3 extends over 12 amino acids. DNA for the CDR3: TGTGCCAGCAGCGTAGTTGCGGGCGAGCAGTACTTC. This translates into CASSVVAGEQYF.

The chain combines TRBV3-1 (or the pseudogene TRBV3-2) with TRBJ2-5, with 10 bases fitting TRBD2. Germline V gives CDR1 LGHDT, CDR2 YNNKEL (reference sequence). CDR3 length equals 16 residues. Losses at the gene ends were 1 base for V and 5 bases for J; bases not matched to a gene: 7. The CDR3, as DNA: TGTGCCAGCAGCCAAGCTCTAGCGGGAGTTCTGGAGACCCAGTACTTC. This sequence encodes CASSQALAGVLETQYF.

This chain links TRBV6-4 with TRBJ2-2; D unresolved. Germline values: CDR1 MRHNA, CDR2 SNTAGT. The CDR3 is 12 residues long. Deletions cut 6 bases from V and 5 bases from J, with 7 bases between. The CDR3: CASSPRTGELFF. DNA for the CDR3: TGTGCCAGCAGCCCGAGGACCGGGGAGCTGTTTTTT.

J is TRBJ2-7 and V is TRBV10-3; 7 bases are a match to TRBD2. Germline V gives CDR1 ENHRY, CDR2 SYGVKD. Unmatched junction bases numbered 7, after V lost 10 bases and J lost 4 bases. The length of the CDR3 is 12 residues. CDR3 region: CATWTRGYEQYF. The CDR3 region has the DNA TGTGCCACCTGGACTAGAGGGTACGAGCAGTACTTC.

The chain joins TRBV24-1 to TRBJ2-7, with D unresolved. CDR1 KGHDR and CDR2 SFDVKD come from the germline V gene. V lost 3 bases and J lost 4, with 6 bases in between. The CDR3 spans 12 residues. In nucleotides, the CDR3 is TGTGCCACCAGTGATGAGGTGTACGAGCAGTACTTC. Translating it yields CATSDEVYEQYF.

The genes are TRBV29-1 and TRBJ1-2; D not certain. Germline V CDR1 and CDR2: SQVTM, ANQGSEA. The CDR3 sequence is 11 residues long. V lost 2 bases and J 4 bases, leaving 5 bases between the germline ends. CDR3 bases: TGCAGCGTTGAATTCGGCTATGGCTACACCTTC. Its translation: CSVEFGYGYTF.

V and J are TRBV18 and TRBJ1-3, with D possibly matching TRBD1 (5 bases). The germline V and J ends were trimmed by 2 bases and 0 bases, with 14 bases remaining between them. In germline, CDR1 is KGHSH, CDR2 LQKENI. This CDR3 spans 17 amino acids. This CDR3 reads CASSPIGGIDSGNTIYF. The DNA for the CDR3 is TGTGCCAGCTCACCAATCGGGGGAATAGACTCTGGAAACACCATATATTTT.

This sequence joins TRBV24-1 and TRBJ1-2; weak D call: TRBD1 (6 bases). The V and J ends lost 4 bases and 1 base respectively, with 12 bases between them. CDR1 is KGHDR and CDR2 is SFDVKD in the germline V gene. The CDR3 totals 15 residues. The CDR3 loop reads CATSDSRGGNYGYTF. CDR3 bases: TGTGCCACCAGTGACTCGAGGGGGGGTAACTATGGCTACACCTTC.

This chain's CDR3 is CASSPPQTLAKNIQYF. In nucleotides, the CDR3 is TGTGCCAGCTCACCACCGCAGACTTTAGCCAAAAACATTCAGTACTTC. The chain is built from TRBV18 and TRBJ2-4, with no clear D. CDR1 is KGHSH, CDR2 LQKENI, per germline. Trimming removed 0 bases at V and 0 bases at J, with 9 bases between. This CDR3 is built from 16 residues. The whole variable domain, remainder taken from reference TRBV18 and TRBJ2-4, is NAGVMQNPRHLVRRRGQEARLRCSPMKGHSHVYWYRQLPEEGLKFMVYLQKENIIDESGMPKERFSAEFPKEGPSILRIQQVVRGDSAAYFCASSPPQTLAKNIQYFGAGTRLSVL.

J is TRBJ2-1 and V is TRBV28; unclear D gene. This CDR3 is 15 amino acids long. V was trimmed by 6 bases and J by 0 bases, leaving 12 bases between them. In germline, CDR1 is MDHEN, CDR2 SYDVKM. The CDR3 is CASSDSPHSYNEQFF. CDR3 DNA sequence: TGTGCCAGCAGCGATAGCCCTCACTCCTACAATGAGCAGTTCTTC.

The chain carries TRBV6-1 and TRBJ2-2, with D tentatively TRBD1 (5 bases). The ends were cut back, 2 bases at V and 5 bases at J, with 12 bases in the middle. The CDR3 covers 15 residues. Germline values: CDR1 MNHNS, CDR2 SASEGT. The CDR3 is CASSERIRVTGELFF. The CDR3 DNA reads TGTGCCAGCAGTGAAAGAATCAGGGTTACCGGGGAGCTGTTTTTT.